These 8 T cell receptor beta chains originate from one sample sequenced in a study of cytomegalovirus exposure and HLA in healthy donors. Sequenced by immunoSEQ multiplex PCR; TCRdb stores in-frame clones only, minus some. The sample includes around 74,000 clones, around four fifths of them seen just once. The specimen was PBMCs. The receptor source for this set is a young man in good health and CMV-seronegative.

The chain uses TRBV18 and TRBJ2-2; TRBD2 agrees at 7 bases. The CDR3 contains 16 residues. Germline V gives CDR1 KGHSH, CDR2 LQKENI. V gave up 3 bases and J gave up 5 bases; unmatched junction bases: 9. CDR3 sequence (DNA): TGTGCCAGCTCACCGCCAGCTAGCGGAGGGACCGGGGAGCTGTTTTTT. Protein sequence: CASSPPASGGTGELFF. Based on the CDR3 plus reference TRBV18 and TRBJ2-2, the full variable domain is NAGVMQNPRHLVRRRGQEARLRCSPMKGHSHVYWYRQLPEEGLKFMVYLQKENIIDESGMPKERFSAEFPKEGPSILRIQQVVRGDSAAYFCASSPPASGGTGELFFGEGSRLTVL.

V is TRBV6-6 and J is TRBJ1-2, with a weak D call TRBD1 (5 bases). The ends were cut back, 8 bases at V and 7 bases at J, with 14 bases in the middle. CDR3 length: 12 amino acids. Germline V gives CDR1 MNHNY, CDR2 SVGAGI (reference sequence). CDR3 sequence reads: CASSERGSGYTF. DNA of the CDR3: TGTGCCAGCTCCGAAAGGGGAAGTGGCTACACCTTC.

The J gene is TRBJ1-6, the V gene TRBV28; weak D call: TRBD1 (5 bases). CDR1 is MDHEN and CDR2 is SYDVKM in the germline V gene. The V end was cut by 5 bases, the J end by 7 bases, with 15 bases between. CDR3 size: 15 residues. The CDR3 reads CASSRGTGGNSPLHF. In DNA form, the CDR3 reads TGTGCCAGCAGTCGGGGCACAGGAGGGAATTCACCCCTCCACTTT.

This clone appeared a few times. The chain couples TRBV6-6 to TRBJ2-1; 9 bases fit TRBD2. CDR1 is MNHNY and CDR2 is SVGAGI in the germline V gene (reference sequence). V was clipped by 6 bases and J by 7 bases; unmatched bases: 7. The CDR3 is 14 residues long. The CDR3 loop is CASSPAAGGNEQFF. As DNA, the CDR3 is TGTGCCAGCAGCCCCGCAGCGGGGGGTAATGAGCAGTTCTTC.

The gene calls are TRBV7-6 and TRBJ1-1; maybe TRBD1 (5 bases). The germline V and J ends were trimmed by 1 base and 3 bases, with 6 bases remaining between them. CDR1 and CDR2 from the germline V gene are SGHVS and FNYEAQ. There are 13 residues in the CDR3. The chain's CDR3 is CASSLDRYTEAFF. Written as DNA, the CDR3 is TGTGCCAGCAGCTTAGACAGGTACACTGAAGCTTTCTTT.

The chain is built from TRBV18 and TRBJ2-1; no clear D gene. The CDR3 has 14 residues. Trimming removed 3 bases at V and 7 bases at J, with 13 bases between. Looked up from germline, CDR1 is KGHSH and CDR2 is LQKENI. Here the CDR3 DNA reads TGTGCCAGCTCACCGCAACGAAGCCCAAATGAGCAGTTCTTC. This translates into CASSPQRSPNEQFF.

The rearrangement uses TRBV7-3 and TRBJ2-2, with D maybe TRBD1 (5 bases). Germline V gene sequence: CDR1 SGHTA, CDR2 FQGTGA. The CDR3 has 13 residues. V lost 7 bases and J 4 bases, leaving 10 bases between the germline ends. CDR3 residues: CASTKTVTGELFF. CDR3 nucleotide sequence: TGTGCCAGCACCAAGACAGTCACCGGGGAGCTGTTTTTT. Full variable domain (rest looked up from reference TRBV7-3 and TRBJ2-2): GAGVSQTPSNKVTEKGKYVELRCDPISGHTALYWYRQSLGQGPEFLIYFQGTGAADDSGLPNDRFFAVRPEGSVSTLKIQRTERGDSAVYLCASTKTVTGELFFGEGSRLTVL.

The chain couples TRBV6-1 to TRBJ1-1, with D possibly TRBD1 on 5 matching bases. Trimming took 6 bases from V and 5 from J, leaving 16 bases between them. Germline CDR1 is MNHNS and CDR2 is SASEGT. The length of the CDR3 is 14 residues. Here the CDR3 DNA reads TGTGCCAGCAGGGCGCCGGGGGAGACGACTGAAGCTTTCTTT. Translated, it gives CASRAPGETTEAFF.